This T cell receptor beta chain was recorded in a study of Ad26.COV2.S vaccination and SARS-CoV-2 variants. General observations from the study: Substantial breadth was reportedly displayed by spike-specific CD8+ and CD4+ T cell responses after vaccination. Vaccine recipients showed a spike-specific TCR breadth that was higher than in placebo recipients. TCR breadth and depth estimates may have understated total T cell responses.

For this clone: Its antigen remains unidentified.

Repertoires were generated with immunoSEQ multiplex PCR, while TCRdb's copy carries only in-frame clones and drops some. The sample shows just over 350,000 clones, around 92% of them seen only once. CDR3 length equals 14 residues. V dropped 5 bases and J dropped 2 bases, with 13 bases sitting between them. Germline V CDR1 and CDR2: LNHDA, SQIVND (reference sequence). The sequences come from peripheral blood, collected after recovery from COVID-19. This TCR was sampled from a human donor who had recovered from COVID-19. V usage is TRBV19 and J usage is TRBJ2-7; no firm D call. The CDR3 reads CASSLGRHPYEQYF. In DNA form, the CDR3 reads TGTGCCAGTAGTTTAGGACGCCACCCCTACGAGCAGTACTTC.